Each of the 23 T cell receptor beta chains below was sequenced from the same sample in a study of T cells in narcolepsy. Profiled with immunoSEQ multiplex PCR; TCRdb holds only in-frame clones, not every one. Found here are roughly 35,000 clones, about 85% of them singletons; the top ten hold under 2%. Material: CD45RA- memory CD4+ T cells from PBMCs. Source of these receptors: a human donor with narcolepsy.

J is TRBJ1-3 and V is TRBV9; 8 bases are shared with TRBD1. V lost 2 bases to trimming and J lost 0 bases; unmatched junction nucleotides: 4. Germline V CDR1 and CDR2: SGDLS, YYNGEE. This CDR3 has 16 residues. CDR3 residues: CASSVGQGTSGNTIYF. The CDR3 nucleotides are TGTGCCAGCAGCGTTGGACAGGGCACCTCTGGAAACACCATATATTTT.

V is TRBV6-1 and J is TRBJ2-7; no reliable D call. The CDR3 sequence is 14 residues long. Trimming left V 5 bases short and J 5 bases short, with 16 bases between. Germline-derived CDR1 and CDR2 are MNHNS and SASEGT. DNA of the CDR3: TGTGCCAGCAGTCCCCGGGTCTTACCTGACGAGCAGTACTTC. Protein sequence: CASSPRVLPDEQYF.

This chain connects TRBV11-2 to TRBJ2-1; D gene uncertain. Trimming removed 3 bases at V and 7 bases at J, with 13 bases between. This CDR3 has 14 amino acids. The V gene's germline CDR1 is SGHAT and CDR2 FQNNGV. CDR3 loop: CASSFQALGNEQFF. The CDR3 DNA sequence: TGTGCCAGCAGCTTCCAAGCTCTAGGGAATGAGCAGTTCTTC.

V and J are TRBV6-6 and TRBJ1-6; 9 bases agree with TRBD1. In germline, CDR1 is MNHNY, CDR2 SVGAGI (reference sequence). Trimming at V came to 5 bases and at J to 10 bases, leaving 12 bases not matched to a gene. The CDR3 contains 16 residues. The CDR3 loop is CASSHLQGAGISPLHF. The CDR3 DNA is TGTGCCAGCAGTCACTTACAGGGGGCGGGAATCTCACCCCTCCACTTT.

This clone was counted between two and nine times. The chain has TRBV15 and TRBJ1-4; the D is unclear. The germline V and J ends were trimmed by 0 bases and 7 bases, with 6 bases remaining between them. The CDR3 extends over 13 amino acids. CDR1 and CDR2 (germline): LNHNV, YYDKDF (reference sequence). CDR3 coding DNA: TGTGCCACCAGCAGAGATCAATCTGAAAAACTGTTTTTT. It yields the protein CATSRDQSEKLFF.

This clone was seen a handful of times. The J gene is TRBJ2-7, the V gene TRBV6-6, with TRBD2 matching 8 bases. The CDR3 consists of 16 residues. CDR1 and CDR2 (germline): MNHNY, SVGAGI (reference sequence). V shed 0 bases and J 3 bases; nucleotides not matched to a gene: 7. CDR3 coding DNA: TGTGCCAGCAGTTACTCGACCGGGGGGGCGGTCTACGAGCAGTACTTC. Protein sequence: CASSYSTGGAVYEQYF.

In its sample, this clone was seen once. The chain carries TRBV11-2 and TRBJ1-6, with 9 bases fitting TRBD1. Germline lookup yields CDR1 SGHAT and CDR2 FQNNGV. V gave up 0 bases and J gave up 8 bases; unmatched junction bases: 2. The length of the CDR3 is 15 residues. The CDR3 region is CASSLDGTGHSPLHF. CDR3 nucleotide sequence: TGTGCCAGCAGCTTAGATGGGACAGGGCATTCACCCCTCCACTTT.

The chain joins TRBV19 to TRBJ1-2; D not resolved. The CDR3 covers 16 residues. Germline V gene sequence: CDR1 LNHDA, CDR2 SQIVND (reference sequence). V was cut by 5 bases and J by 8 bases, with 24 bases left in between. The CDR3 coding sequence is TGTGCCAGTAGTCTATCCTCGGGGTGGGAGCTGGGAGGCTACACCTTC. It specifies CASSLSSGWELGGYTF.

The CDR3 region has the DNA TGTGCCAGCAGGAGGGAGTCGGGGGGCTACACCTTC. Amino acid sequence: CASRRESGGYTF. This chain connects TRBV11-2 to TRBJ1-2; D is undetermined. This CDR3 has 12 residues. Germline values: CDR1 SGHAT, CDR2 FQNNGV. The ends were cut back, 6 bases at V and 8 bases at J, with 13 bases in the middle.

The V call is TRBV6-1, the J call TRBJ1-6; TRBD1 agrees at 7 bases. In germline, CDR1 is MNHNS, CDR2 SASEGT. The J segment lost 5 bases and the V segment lost 8 bases, leaving 3 bases of the junction unmatched. The CDR3 runs 13 residues. CDR3 in DNA: TGTGCCAGCGGTGGACAGGATAATTCACCCCTCCACTTT. Its translation: CASGGQDNSPLHF.

The chain is built from TRBV28 and TRBJ1-4; 9 nucleotides match TRBD1. Per germline, CDR1 MDHEN and CDR2 SYDVKM. J gave up 8 bases and V 5 bases, and 9 bases lay outside the gene matches. The CDR3 is 15 residues long. The CDR3 sequence is CASSLAGQGYEKLFF. The CDR3 DNA reads TGTGCCAGCAGTCTCGCGGGACAGGGTTACGAAAAACTGTTTTTT.

This clone was found a few times. The rearrangement joins TRBV19 to TRBJ1-2, with 10 nucleotides matching TRBD1. Losses at the gene ends were 8 bases for V and 8 bases for J; bases not matched to a gene: 5. The CDR3 consists of 12 residues. Germline V gene sequence: CDR1 LNHDA, CDR2 SQIVND (reference sequence). The CDR3 DNA reads TGTGCCAGTGGGGACAGGGGTCGAGGCTACACCTTC. Translated: CASGDRGRGYTF.

This clone was detected only a few times. V is TRBV10-3 and J is TRBJ1-4; 7 bases are a match to TRBD1. Germline CDR1 is ENHRY and CDR2 is SYGVKD. V lost 9 bases and J lost 5; bases outside the gene matches: 6. CDR3 length: 13 amino acids. The CDR3 DNA reads as TGTGCCATTCGACAGGGAGCAAATGAAAAACTGTTTTTT. This encodes CAIRQGANEKLFF.

The rearrangement uses TRBV10-3 and TRBJ2-4; 13 nucleotides match TRBD2. Germline trimming cut 11 bases from V and 0 bases from J; bases unmatched to any gene: 7. CDR3 length: 16 residues. The V gene's germline CDR1 is ENHRY and CDR2 SYGVKD. CDR3 in amino acids: CAVTSGGDLAKNIQYF. In DNA, the CDR3 is TGTGCCGTTACTAGCGGGGGGGACCTAGCCAAAAACATTCAGTACTTC.

This rearrangement joins TRBV29-1 to TRBJ1-3; possible D gene TRBD1, 5 bases. The CDR3 length is 14 residues. V lost 4 bases and J lost 3, with 13 bases in between. The germline gives CDR1 SQVTM, CDR2 ANQGSEA. The CDR3 DNA sequence: TGCAGCGTTGGACTGGGGCAGGTTGGAAACACCATATATTTT. Protein: CSVGLGQVGNTIYF. Based on the CDR3 plus reference TRBV29-1 and TRBJ1-3, the full variable domain is SAVISQKPSRDICQRGTSLTIQCQVDSQVTMMFWYRQQPGQSLTLIATANQGSEATYESGFVIDKFPISRPNLTFSTLTVSNMSPEDSSIYLCSVGLGQVGNTIYFGEGSWLTVV.

This chain uses TRBV5-1 with TRBJ2-7; D is possibly TRBD1 or TRBD2 (5 bases each). Germline values: CDR1 SGHRS, CDR2 YFSETQ. Trimming removed 2 bases from V and 0 bases from J, with 9 bases in between. The CDR3 runs to 14 residues. CDR3 sequence: CASSLGDGSYEQYF. CDR3 DNA: TGCGCCAGCAGCTTAGGGGACGGCTCCTACGAGCAGTACTTC. Full variable domain (outside the CDR3, taken from reference TRBV5-1 and TRBJ2-7): KAGVTQTPRYLIKTRGQQVTLSCSPISGHRSVSWYQQTPGQGLQFLFEYFSETQRNKGNFPGRFSGRQFSNSRSEMNVSTLELGDSALYLCASSLGDGSYEQYFGPGTRLTVT.

The chain employs TRBV5-5 and TRBJ2-7; 7 bases map to TRBD1. This CDR3 region has 16 residues. The ends lost 5 bases at V and 1 base at J; junction bases unmatched: 12. Germline V gene data show CDR1 as SGHKS and CDR2 as YYEKEE (reference sequence). CDR3 sequence: CASRTTGAVGSYEQYF. CDR3 sequence (DNA): TGTGCCAGCAGAACTACAGGGGCCGTGGGGTCCTACGAGCAGTACTTC. The variable domain in full, completed from reference TRBV5-5 and TRBJ2-7, reads DAGVTQSPTHLIKTRGQQVTLRCSPISGHKSVSWYQQVLGQGPQFIFQYYEKEERGRGNFPDRFSARQFPNYSSELNVNALLLGDSALYLCASRTTGAVGSYEQYFGPGTRLTVT.

V gene TRBV6-4 combines with J gene TRBJ2-3, with TRBD2 matching 10 bases. Germline assignment: CDR1 MRHNA and CDR2 SNTAGT. J was trimmed by 5 bases and V by 5 bases; bases with no gene match: 10. This CDR3 is 16 amino acids long. DNA for the CDR3: TGTGCCAGCAGTTTGCGGAGCGGGGGGGCCTTAGATACGCAGTATTTT. Translation: CASSLRSGGALDTQYF.

This chain links TRBV19 with TRBJ2-2, with 11 bases identical to TRBD1. The germline V gene encodes CDR1 LNHDA and CDR2 SQIVND (reference sequence). The CDR3 runs 15 residues. The V and J ends lost 6 bases and 5 bases, in that order; junction bases with no gene match: 5. The CDR3 sequence is CASRWDRGFTGELFF. Here the CDR3 DNA reads TGTGCCAGTAGGTGGGACAGGGGGTTTACCGGGGAGCTGTTTTTT.

The chain uses TRBV4-2 and TRBJ1-6; no definite D call. CDR1 and CDR2 from the germline V gene are LGHNA and YNFKEQ. The CDR3 runs to 14 residues. Trimming took off 0 bases at V and 9 bases at J, with 9 bases between the two ends. DNA of the CDR3: TGTGCCAGCAGCCAAGAATCGGGGAGTTCACCCCTCCACTTT. Encoded protein: CASSQESGSSPLHF.

CDR3 bases: TGTGCCAGCAGTTTAGGGGGCTTGGATACGCAGTATTTT. It codes for CASSLGGLDTQYF. The chain uses TRBV28 and TRBJ2-3; tentatively, D is TRBD1 (6 bases). This CDR3 region has 13 residues. Germline CDR1 and CDR2: MDHEN and SYDVKM. Trimming cost V 2 bases and J 6 bases, with 9 bases left between them.

This clone came up a few times. The rearrangement links TRBV18 to TRBJ1-4; 9 bases are shared with TRBD1. CDR3 length: 15 amino acids. Germline CDR1 is KGHSH and CDR2 is LQKENI. With 3 bases clipped from V and 4 bases from J, the junction kept 3 bases outside the gene matches. CDR3 sequence: CASSPRGQGNEKLFF. The CDR3, as DNA: TGTGCCAGCTCACCCCGGGGACAGGGTAATGAAAAACTGTTTTTT.

The chain combines TRBV9 with TRBJ1-1; 7 nucleotides agree with TRBD1. V lost 3 bases, J lost 1 base, and 3 bases stayed unmatched. CDR1 is SGDLS and CDR2 is YYNGEE in the germline V gene. The CDR3 extends over 14 amino acids. The CDR3 coding sequence is TGTGCCAGCAGCGGACAGGGATCGAACACTGAAGCTTTCTTT. Protein sequence: CASSGQGSNTEAFF.